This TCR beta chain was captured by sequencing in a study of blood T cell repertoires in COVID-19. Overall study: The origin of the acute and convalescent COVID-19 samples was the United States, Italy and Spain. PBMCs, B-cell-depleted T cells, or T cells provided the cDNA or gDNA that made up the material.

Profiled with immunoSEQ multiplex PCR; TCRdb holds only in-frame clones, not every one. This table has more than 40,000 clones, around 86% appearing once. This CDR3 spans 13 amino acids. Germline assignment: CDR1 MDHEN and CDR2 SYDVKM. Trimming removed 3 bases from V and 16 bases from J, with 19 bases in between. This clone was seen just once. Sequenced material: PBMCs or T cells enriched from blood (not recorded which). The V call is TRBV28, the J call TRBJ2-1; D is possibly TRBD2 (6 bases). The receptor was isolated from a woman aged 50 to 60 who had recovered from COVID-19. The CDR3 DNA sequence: TGTGCCAGCAGTTTCGTGGGGGGTACACGGTTTTTCTTC. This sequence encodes CASSFVGGTRFFF.